This TCR beta chain stems from a study of shared clonotypes between healthy human individuals. Deep was the level used in running the assay. The assay was immunoSEQ multiplex PCR, and TCRdb's table has in-frame clones only and misses some. The profile shows some 1.5 million clones, approximately 98% of them singletons. Study-wide findings and caveats: The sharing of roughly 5% of naive CD4 clonotypes was seen across a handful of donors. Relative to their counterparts shared across all four donors, non-shared clonotypes exhibited diminished generation probabilities.

CDR3 length: 12 residues. V was clipped by 2 bases and J by 12 bases, with 14 bases between them. The germline CDR1 and CDR2 sequences are MGHRA and YSYEKL. CD45RA+ naive and CD45RA-negative memory subsets were separated from CD4+ cells. Concerning this clone: Its antigen is still unknown.

The rearrangement joins TRBV4-1 to TRBJ2-7; D is possibly TRBD1 (6 bases). The sequence derives from a man aged 25-45 years in good health. Input material: naive CD4+ T cells sorted from blood. Noted subset: CD45RA+ positively selected. The CDR3 DNA reads TGCGCCAGCAGCCAATTTACAGGGCGATTGTACTTC. Protein: CASSQFTGRLYF.